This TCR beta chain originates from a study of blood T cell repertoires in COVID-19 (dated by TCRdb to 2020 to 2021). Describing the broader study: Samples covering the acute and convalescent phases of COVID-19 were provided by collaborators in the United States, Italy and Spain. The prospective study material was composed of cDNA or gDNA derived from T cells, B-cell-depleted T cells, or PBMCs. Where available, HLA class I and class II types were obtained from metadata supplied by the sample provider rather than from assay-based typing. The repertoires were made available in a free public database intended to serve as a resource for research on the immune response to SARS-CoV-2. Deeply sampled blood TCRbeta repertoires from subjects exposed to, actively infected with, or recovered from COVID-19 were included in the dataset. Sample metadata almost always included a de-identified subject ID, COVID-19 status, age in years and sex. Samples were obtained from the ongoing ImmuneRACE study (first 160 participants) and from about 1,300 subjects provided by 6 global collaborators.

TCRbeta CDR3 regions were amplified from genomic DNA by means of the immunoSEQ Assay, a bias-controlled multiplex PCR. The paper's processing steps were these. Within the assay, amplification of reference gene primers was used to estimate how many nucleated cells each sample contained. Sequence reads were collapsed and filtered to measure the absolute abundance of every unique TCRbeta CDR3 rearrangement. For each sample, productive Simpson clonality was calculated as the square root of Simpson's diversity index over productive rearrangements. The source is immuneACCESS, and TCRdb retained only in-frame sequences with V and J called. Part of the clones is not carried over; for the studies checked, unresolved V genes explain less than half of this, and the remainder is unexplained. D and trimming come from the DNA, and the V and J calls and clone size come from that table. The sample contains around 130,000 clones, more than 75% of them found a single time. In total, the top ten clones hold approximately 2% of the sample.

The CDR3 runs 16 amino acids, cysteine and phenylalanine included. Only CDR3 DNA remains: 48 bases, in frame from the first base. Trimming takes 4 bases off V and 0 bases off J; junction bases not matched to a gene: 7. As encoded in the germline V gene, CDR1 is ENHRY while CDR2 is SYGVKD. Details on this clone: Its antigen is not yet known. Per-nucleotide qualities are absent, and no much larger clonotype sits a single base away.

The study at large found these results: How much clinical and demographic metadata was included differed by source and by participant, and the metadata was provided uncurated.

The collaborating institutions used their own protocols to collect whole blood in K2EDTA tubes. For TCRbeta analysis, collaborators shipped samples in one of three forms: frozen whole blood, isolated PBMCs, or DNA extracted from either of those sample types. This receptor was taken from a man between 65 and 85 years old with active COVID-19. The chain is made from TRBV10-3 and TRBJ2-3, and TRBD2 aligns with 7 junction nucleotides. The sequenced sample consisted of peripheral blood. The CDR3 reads CAISALGGGSTDTQYF. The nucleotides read TGTGCCATCAGTGCCCTGGGGGGAGGGAGCACAGATACGCAGTATTTT.